This TCR beta chain was obtained from a study of early T cells in non-severe SARS-CoV-2 infection. Study-level background: Sequencing used unsorted whole-blood bulk RNA, so chains lack pairing.

The study, taken as a whole, reports: The study's VDJdb matching favored anti-spike CD8 responses and missed private and CD4 specificities.

The CDR3 consists of 15 residues. Per the germline V gene, CDR1 is SGHTS and CDR2 is YDEGEE. V lost 4 bases to trimming and J lost 4 bases; unmatched junction nucleotides: 7. This clonotype was observed a handful of times. The antigen remains undetermined. Individual cDNA molecules were tagged with unique molecular identifiers, the study reported. TCRdb passed the 5' RACE reads through MiXCR, listing each CDR3 protein once. The repertoire holds around 100,000 distinct CDR3 sequences, with roughly 13% as singletons. The sequenced material came from whole blood. J is TRBJ2-2 and V is TRBV5-8, with 7 bases fitting TRBD2. This TCR came from an adult who was a healthcare worker with PCR-confirmed SARS-CoV-2 infection or an uninfected control (not recorded which). CDR3 sequence: CASSGRLASTGELFF. CDR3 nucleotide sequence: TGTGCCAGCAGCGGGCGACTAGCATCCACCGGGGAGCTGTTTTTT.